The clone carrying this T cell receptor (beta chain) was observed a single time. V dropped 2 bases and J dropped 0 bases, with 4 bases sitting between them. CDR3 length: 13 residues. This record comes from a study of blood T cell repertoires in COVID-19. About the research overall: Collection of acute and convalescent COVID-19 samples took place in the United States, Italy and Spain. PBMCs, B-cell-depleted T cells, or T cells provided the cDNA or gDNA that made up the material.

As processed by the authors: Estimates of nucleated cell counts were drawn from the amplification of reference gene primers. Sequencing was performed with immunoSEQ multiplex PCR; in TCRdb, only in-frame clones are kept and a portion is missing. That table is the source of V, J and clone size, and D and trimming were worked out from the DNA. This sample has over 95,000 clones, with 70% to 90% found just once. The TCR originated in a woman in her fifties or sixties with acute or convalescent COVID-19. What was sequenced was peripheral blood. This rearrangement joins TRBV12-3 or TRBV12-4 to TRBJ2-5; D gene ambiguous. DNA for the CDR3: TGTGCCAGCAGTTTAAGCAACCAAGAGACCCAGTACTTC. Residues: CASSLSNQETQYF.